This TCR beta chain was sequenced in a study of cytomegalovirus exposure and HLA in healthy donors. For the study at large: The approximately 100 million unique TCR beta sequences, from roughly 170 million T cells, were found by an earlier analysis. Study conclusions and caveats: Earlier analysis looked at TCR beta V segments, and most were productive about 87% or about 30% of the time. Usually a TCR sequence was rare, but some public TCRs were found in many donors.

Researchers ran the PCR with 60 Vbeta and 13 Jbeta primers. Data came from immunoSEQ multiplex PCR; TCRdb stores just in-frame clones and leaves some out. Among around 120,000 clones listed, approximately 81% were seen once. As concerns this clone: Its antigen is undetermined.

At the time of sampling, donors were nominally healthy, though unrecorded immune exposures were likely. Between the trimmed V and J ends, which lost 5 bases and 4 bases, there was a span of 13 bases. Germline lookup yields CDR1 SNHLY and CDR2 FYNNEI. The CDR3 is made up of 14 amino acids. The sequence was collected from a man aged 18 to 29 in good health and CMV-seronegative. This chain joins TRBV2 and TRBJ2-3; possible D gene TRBD1, 5 bases. Source material: PBMCs. The CDR3 DNA reads TGTGCCAGCAGTATCAGGGTGGGCCCAGATACGCAGTATTTT. Translating it yields CASSIRVGPDTQYF.